These T cell receptor beta chains were read from a single sample in a study of T cell responses to AZD1222 COVID-19 vaccine. Repertoires were generated with immunoSEQ multiplex PCR, while TCRdb's copy carries only in-frame clones and drops some. The repertoire holds approximately 160,000 clones, with about nine tenths as singletons. Sequenced material: peripheral blood, taken on day 0 of AZD1222 vaccination. The receptor set was obtained from an adult in good health. Each CDR3 is given without its conserved first and last residue. The order of the fields is CDR3 protein, J gene, V gene, CDR3 length.

CDR3aa: ASGAGGWGYT
j_gene: TRBJ1-2
v_gene: TRBV2
len: 10

CDR3aa: ATSGPRGRGEETRY
j_gene: TRBJ2-5
v_gene: TRBV24-1
len: 14

CDR3aa: ASSLNRVTGYT
j_gene: TRBJ1-2
v_gene: TRBV5-1
len: 11

CDR3aa: TSSQDRDRGPYGYT
j_gene: TRBJ1-2
v_gene: TRBV1
len: 14

CDR3aa: ASSMGQGSYEQY
j_gene: TRBJ2-7
v_gene: TRBV19
len: 12

CDR3aa: ASSRPEGNTIY
j_gene: TRBJ1-3
v_gene: TRBV5-1
len: 11

CDR3aa: ASSITPEKLF
j_gene: TRBJ1-4
v_gene: TRBV19
len: 10

CDR3aa: ASSNTGGRGYT
j_gene: TRBJ1-2
v_gene: TRBV9
len: 11

CDR3aa: ATSDGLNYGYT
j_gene: TRBJ1-2
v_gene: TRBV15
len: 11

CDR3aa: ASSLGAGANVLT
j_gene: TRBJ2-6
v_gene: TRBV7-9
len: 12

CDR3aa: ASSSQQGFGELF
j_gene: TRBJ2-2
v_gene: TRBV7-7
len: 12

CDR3aa: ATSRDKGKRARF
j_gene: TRBJ2-1
v_gene: TRBV15
len: 12

CDR3aa: ASAGTDTQY
j_gene: TRBJ2-3
v_gene: TRBV24-1
len: 9

CDR3aa: ASSVRTGRVYRDNQPQH
j_gene: TRBJ1-5
v_gene: TRBV6-1
len: 17

CDR3aa: ASSLEAADNSPLH
j_gene: TRBJ1-6
v_gene: TRBV7-6
len: 13

CDR3aa: ASSSLGSGKLYEQF
j_gene: TRBJ2-1
v_gene: TRBV6-2/TRBV6-3
len: 14

CDR3aa: ASRGGGNSPLH
j_gene: TRBJ1-6
v_gene: TRBV28
len: 11

CDR3aa: ASSLVIGQGDEAF
j_gene: TRBJ1-1
v_gene: TRBV7-6
len: 13

CDR3aa: ASGTGDFIAEAF
j_gene: TRBJ1-1
v_gene: TRBV7-3
len: 12

CDR3aa: ASSVDPGANTEAF
j_gene: TRBJ1-1
v_gene: TRBV9
len: 13

CDR3aa: ASSMQVNPEAF
j_gene: TRBJ1-1
v_gene: TRBV6-5
len: 11

CDR3aa: ASSQDRRFGTDTQY
j_gene: TRBJ2-3
v_gene: TRBV4-1
len: 14

CDR3aa: ASSYGRSYNEQF
j_gene: TRBJ2-1
v_gene: TRBV6-5
len: 12

CDR3aa: ASTRDRARGEQY
j_gene: TRBJ2-7
v_gene: TRBV6-5
len: 12

CDR3aa: ASKRGQVSSYEQY
j_gene: TRBJ2-7
v_gene: TRBV5-1
len: 13

CDR3aa: ATSSPSLGDTQY
j_gene: TRBJ2-3
v_gene: TRBV15
len: 12

CDR3aa: ASSDGGANEQY
j_gene: TRBJ2-7
v_gene: TRBV2
len: 11

CDR3aa: AWSVVWKSTEAF
j_gene: TRBJ1-1
v_gene: TRBV30
len: 12

CDR3aa: ASSLFDRVYYGYT
j_gene: TRBJ1-2
v_gene: TRBV5-5
len: 13

CDR3aa: ASSPTAGSYEQY
j_gene: TRBJ2-7
v_gene: TRBV5-1
len: 12

CDR3aa: AWKREGNSPLH
j_gene: TRBJ1-6
v_gene: TRBV30
len: 11

CDR3aa: ASSQDPTATNEKLF
j_gene: TRBJ1-4
v_gene: TRBV3-1/TRBV3-2
len: 14